Listed below are T cell receptor beta chains from one sample, sequenced in a study of regulatory T cells in long-lasting Graves disease. TCRdb analysed the multiplex PCR reads with MiXCR anew, one entry per CDR3 protein. Of hundreds of thousands of distinct CDR3 sequences listed, roughly 15% are singletons. These same records also appear under a second study, on T cells in Graves' hyperthyroidism and ophthalmopathy.

Sequencing used peripheral blood mononuclear cells (PBMCs), obtained at new diagnosis, from a patient treated with antithyroid drugs. The receptors were sampled from a woman aged 25-40 years with Graves disease. CDR3s include the opening cysteine and the closing phenylalanine or tryptophan. D genes are given only for firm matches. Clone size is stated in some rows and not others, as once, few, many or a class when expanded.

CDR3 protein	CDR3 DNA	clone size	V gene	J gene	D gene
CACSGLTNQPQHF	TGTGCCTGTTCGGGACTCACGAATCAGCCCCAGCATTTT	.	TRBV30	TRBJ1-5	.
CASSPGWDGGSTDTQYF	TGTGCCAGCAGCCCGGGGTGGGACGGGGGCAGCACAGATACGCAGTATTTT	few	TRBV7-6	TRBJ2-3	.
CASSLSGSPGEKLFF	TGTGCCAGCAGTTTATCTGGTAGCCCTGGTGAAAAACTGTTTTTT	few	TRBV27	TRBJ1-4	.
CASSDVRGGGSPLHF	TGTGCCAGCAGTGACGTTCGGGGGGGCGGATCACCCCTCCACTTT	few	TRBV6-1	TRBJ1-6	.
CASGVQANQPQHF	TGTGCCAGCGGGGTGCAGGCCAATCAGCCCCAGCATTTT	.	TRBV7-6	TRBJ1-5	.
CASSSEGGAKNIQYF	TGTGCCAGCAGCTCTGAAGGGGGAGCCAAAAACATTCAGTACTTC	few	TRBV11-2	TRBJ2-4	.
CASSLTSGETQYF	TGTGCCAGCTCACTTACCTCAGGGGAGACCCAGTACTTC	.	TRBV18	TRBJ2-5	.
CASSQLTSGGFQETQYF	TGCGCCAGCAGCCAACTTACTAGCGGGGGGTTCCAAGAGACCCAGTACTTC	few	TRBV4-1	TRBJ2-5	TRBD2
CASSEGVLAGDTRGTYEQYF	TGTGCCAGCAGTGAAGGGGTACTAGCGGGAGACACTAGAGGGACCTACGAGCAGTACTTC	few	TRBV2	TRBJ2-7	TRBD2
CASSWRGGEAFF	TGTGCCAGCAGTTGGAGGGGAGGGGAAGCTTTCTTT	many	TRBV27	TRBJ1-1	.
CASRNRSRATEAFF	TGTGCCAGCAGGAACCGATCGAGGGCCACTGAAGCTTTCTTT	many	TRBV2	TRBJ1-1	.
CASSLSGAKKYF	TGTGCCAGCAGCTTATCTGGGGCGAAAAAGTACTTC	.	TRBV5-6	TRBJ2-4	.
CASSYQGSTYGYTF	TGTGCCAGCAGTTATCAGGGGTCGACCTATGGCTACACCTTC	.	TRBV6-5	TRBJ1-2	.
CASSYYRGYEQYF	TGTGCCAGCAGTTACTACAGGGGCTACGAGCAGTACTTC	.	TRBV6-5	TRBJ2-7	TRBD1
CSVAWSDSGNTIYF	TGCAGCGTTGCCTGGTCGGACAGCGGAAACACCATATATTTT	.	TRBV29-1	TRBJ1-3	.
CSARLHKETQYF	TGCAGTGCTAGACTACACAAAGAGACCCAGTACTTC	.	TRBV20-1	TRBJ2-5	.
CASSQAASGRGSSYNEQFF	TGTGCCAGCAGCCAAGCGGCTAGCGGGAGGGGGAGCTCCTACAATGAGCAGTTCTTC	.	TRBV4-2	TRBJ2-1	TRBD2
CASRKIGGSLTYNEQFF	TGTGCCAGCAGGAAAATTGGGGGGAGCCTTACCTACAATGAGCAGTTCTTC	.	TRBV6-1	TRBJ2-1	.
CSPRGGETYGYTF	TGCAGCCCCAGGGGGGGGGAAACCTATGGCTACACCTTC	few	TRBV20-1	TRBJ1-2	TRBD1
CASTNWDSGNTIYF	TGTGCCAGCACCAACTGGGACTCTGGAAACACCATATATTTT	few	TRBV5-5	TRBJ1-3	.
CASSLPIAKNIQYF	TGTGCCAGCAGCTTACCGATAGCCAAAAACATTCAGTACTTC	.	TRBV7-2	TRBJ2-4	.
CAISDPGRLETQYF	TGTGCCATCAGTGACCCCGGGAGGCTGGAGACCCAGTACTTC	many	TRBV10-3	TRBJ2-5	TRBD2
CSARGTSGRRDTQYF	TGCAGTGCGAGGGGGACTAGCGGGAGAAGAGATACGCAGTATTTT	many	TRBV20-1	TRBJ2-3	TRBD2
CSARVGQFEQYF	TGCAGTGCTAGGGTGGGACAATTCGAGCAGTACTTC	.	TRBV20-1	TRBJ2-7	.
CASSLRWNRGQVGEDSGANVLTF	TGTGCCAGCAGTTTAAGGTGGAATCGGGGGCAGGTTGGTGAAGACTCTGGGGCCAACGTCCTGACTTTC	many	TRBV12-3/TRBV12-4	TRBJ2-6	.
CASRPPQGGTGQKLFF	TGTGCCAGCCGTCCTCCACAAGGCGGGACAGGTCAAAAACTGTTTTTT	.	TRBV6-1	TRBJ1-4	TRBD1
CASRRTGGQFYEQYF	TGTGCCAGCAGGCGGACCGGCGGACAATTCTACGAGCAGTACTTC	.	TRBV28	TRBJ2-7	.
CASSPGGVRRYEQYF	TGTGCCAGCAGCCCGGGGGGGGTACGCAGGTACGAGCAGTACTTC	.	TRBV6-1	TRBJ2-7	TRBD2
CASFAVGTDTQYF	TGTGCCAGCTTTGCGGTAGGCACAGATACGCAGTATTTT	.	TRBV6-1	TRBJ2-3	.
CASQRQENTEAFF	TGCGCCAGTCAGCGACAGGAGAACACTGAAGCTTTCTTT	.	TRBV10-2	TRBJ1-1	.
CSVRTQGNSPLHF	TGCAGCGTCCGAACACAGGGGAATTCACCCCTCCACTTT	many	TRBV29-1	TRBJ1-6	TRBD1
CASSDPVRNTEAFF	TGTGCCAGCAGTGATCCAGTGAGGAACACTGAAGCTTTCTTT	many	TRBV2	TRBJ1-1	.
CASSMTGPNTGELFF	TGTGCCAGTAGTATGACAGGACCGAACACCGGGGAGCTGTTTTTT	few	TRBV19	TRBJ2-2	.
CASSAGQQNSPLHF	TGCGCCAGCAGCGCGGGACAGCAGAATTCACCCCTCCACTTT	few	TRBV5-1	TRBJ1-6	TRBD1
CASSSGTSGILQYF	TGTGCCAGCAGCTCCGGGACTAGCGGGATATTGCAGTACTTC	many	TRBV7-8	TRBJ2-7	TRBD2
CASSFLAAPYNEQFF	TGTGCCAGCAGTTTTTTAGCTGCCCCCTACAATGAGCAGTTCTTC	many	TRBV5-1	TRBJ2-1	.
CAWSVPLGTVYGYTF	TGTGCCTGGAGTGTCCCTCTGGGGACAGTTTATGGCTACACCTTC	medium-sized	TRBV30	TRBJ1-2	TRBD1
CASSLEGIGTQYF	TGTGCCAGCAGCTTAGAGGGGATAGGGACCCAGTACTTC	many	TRBV7-2	TRBJ2-5	.
CASSFKPSGSGNTGELFF	TGTGCCAGCAGCTTCAAGCCCAGCGGGAGCGGGAACACCGGGGAGCTGTTTTTT	many	TRBV7-9	TRBJ2-2	TRBD2
CASSLAETGARELFF	TGCGCCAGCAGCTTGGCTGAGACAGGGGCCAGGGAGCTGTTTTTT	many	TRBV5-1	TRBJ2-2	TRBD1
CASSDPGSFKGTEAFF	TGTGCCAGTAGTGACCCCGGGAGCTTTAAGGGCACTGAAGCTTTCTTT	.	TRBV19	TRBJ1-1	.